Shown below are 19 T cell receptor beta chains from a single sample sequenced in a study of naive and memory T cell subsets. Amplification of ligated cDNA took four PCR rounds with SP2 and nested alpha and beta constant primers. TCRdb fed the 5' RACE reads into MiXCR, producing one record per CDR3 protein. The repertoire holds more than 45,000 distinct CDR3 sequences, with over 7% as singletons. An oligonucleotide containing a UMI was ligated to the 3' end of TCR cDNA. These receptors originate from a male donor in good health.

V usage is TRBV7-2 and J usage is TRBJ2-1, with 8 bases that match TRBD2. This CDR3 contains 21 residues. Germline CDR1 is SGHTA and CDR2 is FQGNSA. The V segment lost 5 bases and the J segment 6 bases; nucleotides outside the gene matches: 27. DNA for the CDR3: TGTGCCAGCAGCCTCACCTCGTCCCTGGGGATACCGGGAGGGTCGGGCAATGAGCAGTTCTTC. Protein: CASSLTSSLGIPGGSGNEQFF. Variable domain in full (rest from reference TRBV7-2 and TRBJ2-1): GAGVSQSPSNKVTEKGKDVELRCDPISGHTALYWYRQSLGQGLEFLIYFQGNSAPDKSGLPSDRFSAERTGGSVSTLTIQRTQQEDSAVYLCASSLTSSLGIPGGSGNEQFFGPGTRLTVL.

This clonotype was observed many times. The chain has TRBV6-5 and TRBJ1-1; D uncertain. Germline V gives CDR1 MNHEY, CDR2 SVGAGI. The CDR3 covers 15 residues. The V end lost 4 bases, the J end lost 6 bases, and 18 bases lay between the germline ends. For the CDR3, the DNA is TGTGCCAGCAGTTCCAATGCACTTGTAGGCGCTGAAGCTTTCTTT. Translation: CASSSNALVGAEAFF.

The chain couples TRBV12-3 or TRBV12-4 to TRBJ2-1, with D maybe TRBD2 (5 bases). The CDR3 sequence is 13 residues long. Trimming cost V 0 bases and J 5 bases, with 5 bases left between them. The CDR3 DNA sequence: TGTGCCAGCAGTTTAGCAGCGGACAATGAGCAGTTCTTC. Translating it yields CASSLAADNEQFF.

Ten or more counts support this clonotype. The rearrangement links TRBV10-1 to TRBJ2-7, with a weak D call TRBD1 (6 bases). This CDR3 is built from 12 residues. From germline, CDR1 is WNHNN and CDR2 SYGVQD (reference sequence). Trimming shortened V by 9 bases and J by 3 bases, and 12 bases separated the two germline ends. Here the CDR3 reads CASGRDIYEQYF. CDR3 bases: TGCGCCAGTGGCCGGGACATCTACGAGCAGTACTTC.

V usage is TRBV20-1 and J usage is TRBJ2-1; no clear D. CDR1 and CDR2 (germline): DFQATT, SNEGSKA (reference sequence). This CDR3 is 10 amino acids long. In DNA form, the CDR3 reads TGCAGCCTTTTGGGCAATGAGCAGTTCTTC. Protein sequence: CSLLGNEQFF.

In its sample, this clonotype was seen a few times. The chain carries TRBV20-1 and TRBJ2-2; 7 bases align to TRBD2. The CDR3 covers 17 residues. J gave up 5 bases and V 6 bases, and 18 bases lay outside the gene matches. Per germline, CDR1 DFQATT and CDR2 SNEGSKA (reference sequence). The CDR3 protein is CSAKVGGSSLGTGELFF. The CDR3 bases are TGCAGTGCGAAAGTCGGGGGGTCGTCGTTAGGAACCGGGGAGCTGTTTTTT.

This clonotype was recorded a few times. The V gene is TRBV14, the J gene TRBJ2-1; D uncertain. The V gene's germline CDR1 is SGHDN and CDR2 FVKESK. V lost 6 bases, J lost 3 bases, and 9 bases lay in between. The CDR3 contains 13 residues. CDR3 in amino acids: CASRKNHYNEQFF. The CDR3 DNA is TGTGCCAGCAGGAAGAATCACTACAATGAGCAGTTCTTC.

In its sample, this clonotype was seen a few times. The chain couples TRBV14 to TRBJ2-2; D is uncertain. Germline-derived CDR1 and CDR2 are SGHDN and FVKESK. The CDR3 sequence is 16 residues long. Deletions cut 1 base from V and 2 bases from J, with 11 bases between. This chain's CDR3 is CASSQVPTGNTGELFF. The CDR3 region has the DNA TGTGCCAGCAGCCAAGTGCCTACCGGAAACACCGGGGAGCTGTTTTTT.

This clonotype has a handful of counts. The chain recombines TRBV2 with TRBJ1-3; D is unresolved. Between the trimmed V and J ends, which lost 2 bases and 4 bases, there was a span of 3 bases. The CDR3 runs 12 residues. CDR1 and CDR2 from the germline V gene are SNHLY and FYNNEI. CDR3 region: CASSETGNTIYF. The CDR3 DNA follows: TGTGCCAGCAGTGAAACGGGAAACACCATATATTTT.

This clonotype was detected only once. This may be a read error: a much more frequent sequence differs by one nucleotide. The rearrangement links TRBV19 to TRBJ2-3; possible D gene TRBD2, 5 bases. The CDR3 covers 15 residues. The germline V and J ends were trimmed by 1 base and 4 bases, with 12 bases remaining between them. Looked up from germline, CDR1 is LNHDA and CDR2 is SQIVND (reference sequence). CDR3 in DNA: TGTGCCAGTAGTATAGGAACTAGTTCACCAGATACGCAGTATTTT. It specifies CASSIGTSSPDTQYF.

The table lists this clonotype with a few counts. The chain employs TRBV5-1 and TRBJ1-2, with unresolved D. The germline V and J ends were trimmed by 5 bases and 7 bases, with 15 bases remaining between them. The CDR3 length is 13 residues. CDR1 and CDR2 (germline): SGHRS, YFSETQ. The CDR3 DNA reads TGCGCCAGCAGTCCGGACGAGGCAGTTGGCTACACCTTC. Its protein product is CASSPDEAVGYTF.

Only a few counts were recorded for this clonotype. This chain connects TRBV6-1 to TRBJ1-2; D remains unclear. Between the trimmed V and J ends, which lost 2 bases and 5 bases, there was a span of 9 bases. CDR1 is MNHNS and CDR2 is SASEGT in the germline V gene. There are 13 residues in the CDR3. The CDR3 DNA reads TGTGCCAGCAGTGAAATTCAACATTATGGCTACACCTTC. Protein product: CASSEIQHYGYTF.

The table lists this clonotype with a few counts. V gene TRBV14 combines with J gene TRBJ1-6; 9 bases line up with TRBD1. V was pared by 3 bases and J by 7 bases, with 1 base of the junction left unmatched. CDR3 length: 14 amino acids. The germline gives CDR1 SGHDN, CDR2 FVKESK. CDR3 in DNA: TGTGCCAGCAGCCACGGACAGGGGAATTCACCCCTCCACTTT. This codes for CASSHGQGNSPLHF.

The chain recombines TRBV2 with TRBJ2-3; TRBD2 aligns across 10 bases. Unmatched junction bases numbered 12, after V lost 4 bases and J lost 14 bases. CDR3 size: 14 residues. Germline CDR1 SNHLY, CDR2 FYNNEI. CDR3 region: CASSGGTSSGSLYF. CDR3 coding DNA: TGTGCCAGCAGTGGGGGGACCTCTAGCGGGAGTCTGTATTTT. The full variable domain, its missing parts supplied by reference TRBV2 and TRBJ2-3, is EPEVTQTPSHQVTQMGQEVILRCVPISNHLYFYWYRQILGQKVEFLVSFYNNEISEKSEIFDDQFSVERPDGSNFTLKIRSTKLEDSAMYFCASSGGTSSGSLYFGPGTRLTVL.

This clonotype was detected many times. V gene TRBV6-5 combines with J gene TRBJ1-1; no reliable D call. With 2 bases removed from V and 3 bases from J, the gap between germline ends came to 7 bases. Germline V CDR1 and CDR2: MNHEY, SVGAGI. This CDR3 is built from 13 residues. The CDR3 bases are TGTGCCAGCAGTTACAGTGAAGACACTGAAGCTTTCTTT. Translating gives CASSYSEDTEAFF.

Many counts were recorded for this clonotype. The rearrangement joins TRBV2 to TRBJ2-5; 13 bases map to TRBD2. The CDR3 has 16 amino acids. With 4 bases clipped from V and 5 bases from J, the junction kept 7 bases outside the gene matches. The germline V gene has CDR1 SNHLY and CDR2 FYNNEI. The CDR3 DNA is TGTGCCAGCAGTGTCGGGACTAGCGGGATTGCTGAGACCCAGTACTTC. It specifies CASSVGTSGIAETQYF.

The table lists this clonotype with a few counts. The chain uses TRBV2 and TRBJ2-7; 7 nucleotides line up with TRBD1. V lost 3 bases, J lost 3 bases, and 2 bases stayed unmatched. Per the germline V gene, CDR1 is SNHLY and CDR2 is FYNNEI. CDR3 length: 13 amino acids. In nucleotides, the CDR3 is TGTGCCAGCAGTGATCCAGGGGGCTACGAGCAGTACTTC. Amino acids: CASSDPGGYEQYF. Filled out from reference TRBV2 and TRBJ2-7, the complete variable domain reads EPEVTQTPSHQVTQMGQEVILRCVPISNHLYFYWYRQILGQKVEFLVSFYNNEISEKSEIFDDQFSVERPDGSNFTLKIRSTKLEDSAMYFCASSDPGGYEQYFGPGTRLTVT.

This clonotype was observed at least ten times. The V and J genes are TRBV19 and TRBJ1-1; D unresolved. V lost 4 bases and J 3 bases, leaving 9 bases between the germline ends. CDR3 length: 13 amino acids. CDR1 is LNHDA and CDR2 is SQIVND in the germline V gene (reference sequence). CDR3 loop: CASSNRADTEAFF. DNA of the CDR3: TGTGCCAGTAGTAACCGAGCGGACACTGAAGCTTTCTTT.

The J gene is TRBJ1-1, the V gene TRBV2; maybe TRBD1 (5 bases). The CDR3 sequence is 14 residues long. Deletions cut 4 bases from V and 3 bases from J, with 12 bases between. From germline, CDR1 is SNHLY and CDR2 FYNNEI. CDR3 in DNA: TGTGCCAGCAGTGTTGCAGGGTCGGACACTGAAGCTTTCTTT. Its translation is CASSVAGSDTEAFF.